The rows below give T cell receptor beta chains drawn from one sample of a study of T cell clones after liver transplantation. Here immunoSEQ multiplex PCR was the method, and the copy in TCRdb shows in-frame clones only, minus some. This repertoire shows about 80,000 clones, around four fifths found once; its top ten account for around 0.5%. Sequenced material: CD4+ T cells from blood, taken approximately 45 months after liver transplant. These TCRs come from a human patient who received a liver transplant. T cells may partly derive from the graft donor. Each CDR3 is given with its conserved first and last residue. Fields, in order: J gene, V gene, D gene, clone size, CDR3 protein, CDR3 DNA. A D gene is named only where the DNA matches it firmly. Rows give clone size only sometimes, using once, few, many, or a class for an expanded clone.

TRBJ1-1 TRBV6-5 - - CASSYEVNTEAFF TGTGCCAGCAGTTACGAGGTGAACACTGAAGCTTTCTTT
TRBJ2-2 TRBV5-1 - - CASSLSPMRATGELFF TGCGCCAGCAGCTTATCTCCCATGAGGGCCACCGGGGAGCTGTTTTTT
TRBJ2-7 TRBV19 - - CASSIEGGGPPYEQYF TGTGCCAGTAGTATAGAGGGAGGGGGCCCCCCCTACGAGCAGTACTTC
TRBJ1-5 TRBV2 - - CASRSGLGVDQPQHF TGTGCCAGCAGATCGGGACTCGGGGTGGATCAGCCCCAGCATTTT
TRBJ2-3 TRBV9 - - CASSAQGMTSTDTQYF TGTGCCAGCAGCGCCCAGGGAATGACTAGCACAGATACGCAGTATTTT
TRBJ2-7 TRBV6-5 - - CASNPSRGSYEQYF TGTGCCAGCAATCCGTCCCGGGGCTCCTACGAGCAGTACTTC
TRBJ2-2 TRBV6-5 - - CASKIENTGELFF TGTGCCAGCAAGATCGAGAACACCGGGGAGCTGTTTTTT
TRBJ2-3 TRBV7-8 - - CASSLGVLYTDTQYF TGTGCCAGCAGCTTAGGGGTCTTATACACAGATACGCAGTATTTT
TRBJ1-1 TRBV11-1 - - CASSPGLNAVEAFF TGTGCCAGCAGCCCTGGACTCAACGCCGTTGAAGCTTTCTTT
TRBJ1-1 TRBV28 - few CASKQTGNTEAFF TGTGCCAGCAAACAGACAGGGAACACTGAAGCTTTCTTT
TRBJ2-1 TRBV30 - - CAWGPPAASSSYNEQFF TGTGCCTGGGGGCCCCCCGCGGCTAGCTCCTCCTACAATGAGCAGTTCTTC
TRBJ1-2 TRBV2 TRBD1 - CASSRTGDNYGYTF TGTGCCAGCAGTCGGACAGGGGATAACTATGGCTACACCTTC
TRBJ1-3 TRBV6-1 - - CASSERGSGNTIYF TGTGCCAGCAGTGAAAGAGGATCTGGAAACACCATATATTTT
TRBJ1-2 TRBV7-2 - - CASSLLQGYGYTF TGTGCCAGCAGCCTACTACAGGGATACGGCTACACCTTC
TRBJ1-3 TRBV18 - - CASSPRDADTIYF TGTGCCAGCTCACCCCGGGACGCAGACACCATATATTTT
TRBJ2-2 TRBV29-1 TRBD2 - CSARTSLLPGGGELFF TGCAGCGCCCGGACTAGCCTCCTCCCTGGGGGCGGGGAGCTGTTTTTT
TRBJ1-2 TRBV28 - - CASSFQAQGPRYGYTF TGTGCCAGCAGTTTTCAGGCCCAGGGGCCCCGATATGGCTACACCTTC
TRBJ2-2 TRBV6-5 TRBD2 - CASSRKAGVAGELFF TGTGCCAGCAGCCGGAAGGCGGGAGTAGCCGGGGAGCTGTTTTTT
TRBJ2-2 TRBV5-1 - - CASSLGVDGKPTGELFF TGCGCCAGCAGCCTGGGAGTAGACGGGAAGCCCACCGGGGAGCTGTTTTTT
TRBJ2-3 TRBV5-1 - - CASSLGGRADTQYF TGCGCCAGCAGCTTGGGAGGTAGAGCAGATACGCAGTATTTT
TRBJ1-5 TRBV6-8 - - CASRYSNQPQHF TGTGCCAGCCGATATAGCAATCAGCCCCAGCATTTT
TRBJ1-1 TRBV5-1 - few CASREGNTEAFF TGCGCCAGCAGGGAAGGTAACACTGAAGCTTTCTTT
TRBJ1-1 TRBV19 - - CASTGRPRYGAFF TGTGCCAGTACGGGCAGGCCCCGATACGGGGCTTTCTTT
TRBJ2-5 TRBV21-1 - - CASSKARGNGETQYF TGTGCCAGCAGCAAAGCGCGGGGTAATGGAGAGACCCAGTACTTC
TRBJ2-1 TRBV6-1 - - CASTRIGEQFF TGTGCCAGCACCCGAATCGGGGAGCAGTTCTTC